This T cell receptor beta chain was identified in a study of cytomegalovirus exposure and HLA in healthy donors. Primers for the PCR totalled 60 Vbeta and 13 Jbeta. Assay used: immunoSEQ multiplex PCR; TCRdb lists only in-frame clones, some missing. The data hold approximately 150,000 clones, with about three quarters observed a single time. Between the trimmed V and J ends, which lost 5 bases and 5 bases, there was a span of 13 bases. Germline CDR1 and CDR2: MNHEY and SMNVEV (reference sequence). This CDR3 has 14 residues. What was sequenced was PBMCs. The clonotype was recovered from a woman between 18 and 29 years old in good health and CMV-seronegative. The chain employs TRBV27 and TRBJ1-3; no firm D call. CDR3 coding DNA: TGTGCCAGCAGTCCCGGGAGTCAACGAAACACCATATATTTT. This translates into CASSPGSQRNTIYF.